Listed below are T cell receptor beta chains from one sample, sequenced in a study of T cell repertoires in cytomegalovirus infection. From the reads, TCRdb called clonotypes with MiXCR, one entry per CDR3 protein. The sample includes some 150,000 distinct CDR3 sequences, about 25% seen only once; the top ten take roughly 11%. Sequencing was performed on PBMCs. The receptor set was obtained from a human donor in good health (CMV status not recorded). Some clones in this sample may be carry-over from other donors' samples. CDR3s include the opening cysteine and the closing phenylalanine or tryptophan. The order of the fields is clone size, J gene, V gene, D gene, CDR3 DNA, CDR3 protein. D genes are given only for firm matches. Size is omitted from some rows. Given values are once, few, many or a class for expanded clones.

>.|TRBJ1-1|TRBV25-1|.
TGTGCCAGCAGGGGGAGAAGGGTGAACACTGAAGCTTTCTTT
CASRGRRVNTEAFF
>.|TRBJ2-7|TRBV7-4|TRBD2
TGTGCCAGCAGCTTTCTAGCGGGAGGAACCTACGAGCAGTACTTC
CASSFLAGGTYEQYF
>.|TRBJ1-5|TRBV19|TRBD1
TGTGCCAGTAGGTCCCTTTCCCAGGGGGGCAATCAGCCCCAGCATTTT
CASRSLSQGGNQPQHF
>few|TRBJ1-3|TRBV5-4|.
TGTGCCAGCAGCCTCAGAAACACCATATATTTT
CASSLRNTIYF
>.|TRBJ1-1|TRBV29-1|.
TGCAGCGCGATGAACACTGAAGCTTTCTTT
CSAMNTEAFF
>.|TRBJ1-5|TRBV4-1|TRBD1
TGCGCCAGCAGCCGGGGGACAGGGCCTAATCAGCCCCAGCATTTT
CASSRGTGPNQPQHF
>.|TRBJ1-1|TRBV12-3/TRBV12-4|.
TGTGCCAGCAGTGTCGCGGGGGAGAACACTGAAGCTTTCTTT
CASSVAGENTEAFF
>.|TRBJ2-2|TRBV13|.
TGTGCCAGCAGCTTACCATTGGGTGGCGGGGAGCTGTTTTTT
CASSLPLGGGELFF
>.|TRBJ2-1|TRBV12-3/TRBV12-4|.
TGTGCCAGCAGTTCCCCGGTCGGCGTGGGGAACAATGAGCAGTTCTTC
CASSSPVGVGNNEQFF
>few|TRBJ2-1|TRBV28|.
TGTGCCAGCAGTCAATTAGCGGTCTCCTACAATGAGCAGTTCTTC
CASSQLAVSYNEQFF
>many|TRBJ1-3|TRBV12-3/TRBV12-4|.
TGTGCCAGCATCATAGGGGGGTTTGGAAACACCATATATTTT
CASIIGGFGNTIYF
>.|TRBJ1-1|TRBV14|.
TGTGCCAGCAGCCACGCAGGGATGAACACTGAAGCTTTCTTT
CASSHAGMNTEAFF
>few|TRBJ2-3|TRBV29-1|.
TGCAGCGTTGAGGTCCCCCAGCATAGGGATACGCAGTATTTT
CSVEVPQHRDTQYF
>.|TRBJ2-1|TRBV20-1|.
TGCAGTGCTAGAAAAGAGACAGACCGCCCCGGGGCTAGGTATGAGCAGTTCTTC
CSARKETDRPGARYEQFF
>many|TRBJ2-7|TRBV6-2/TRBV6-3|.
TGTGCCAGCAGTTACTCGATGGGGGGCTCCTACGAGCAGTACTTC
CASSYSMGGSYEQYF
>.|TRBJ1-1|TRBV28|.
TGTGCCACCACGAACGGATTGAACACTGAAGCTTTCTTT
CATTNGLNTEAFF
>.|TRBJ2-3|TRBV7-3|TRBD2
TGTGCCAGCAGACCCCAGGGACTAGTCCAAATCACAGATACGCAGTATTTT
CASRPQGLVQITDTQYF
>few|TRBJ2-5|TRBV24-1|.
TGTGCCACCAGTGAATACAGCGCGGGACAAGAGACCCAGTACTTC
CATSEYSAGQETQYF
>.|TRBJ2-7|TRBV6-8|TRBD2
TGTGCCAGCAGTGCTCGAGCGGGAGTTACCTACGAGCAGTACTTC
CASSARAGVTYEQYF
>.|TRBJ1-4|TRBV27|.
TGTGCCAGCAGTCTTACTCGGACTGGGGAAAAACTGTTTTTT
CASSLTRTGEKLFF
>many|TRBJ2-1|TRBV6-1|TRBD2
TGTGCCACCACCGAGGCTAGCGGGTCGTCTTTGGCCTACAATGAGCAGTTCTTC
CATTEASGSSLAYNEQFF
>.|TRBJ2-1|TRBV29-1|TRBD2
TGCATCGTTGAAGTGGGCGGGGGGAGAACCTACAATGAGCAGTTCTTC
CIVEVGGGRTYNEQFF
>many|TRBJ2-7|TRBV9|.
TGTGCCAGCAGCGTAGGCCCAGACACCCGAGACTACGAGCAGTACTTC
CASSVGPDTRDYEQYF
>.|TRBJ2-5|TRBV2|.
TGTGCCAGCAGTCGGGACGAAGAGACCCAGTACTTC
CASSRDEETQYF
>.|TRBJ2-7|TRBV6-6|TRBD2
TGTGCCAGCAGTTTCCAACTAGCGTCTTCCGGATACGAGCAGTACTTC
CASSFQLASSGYEQYF
>many|TRBJ1-5|TRBV7-9|.
TGTGCCAGCAGGTCACAGAGCCCCCCTAGTAGCAATCAGCCCCAGCATTTT
CASRSQSPPSSNQPQHF
>few|TRBJ1-5|TRBV5-6|.
TGTGCCAGCAGCCGCTTCAATCAGCCCCAGCATTTT
CASSRFNQPQHF
>many|TRBJ2-7|TRBV2|TRBD1
TGTGCCAGCAGACCGACAGGGCGAGATTACGAGCAGTACTTC
CASRPTGRDYEQYF
>many|TRBJ2-3|TRBV7-2|.
TGTGCCAGCAGCTTTGACGGAGACACAGATACGCAGTATTTT
CASSFDGDTDTQYF
>.|TRBJ1-1|TRBV28|.
TGTGCCAGCAGTTTAGTTTCTCGTGTGGGGCCGGACACTGAAGCTTTCTTT
CASSLVSRVGPDTEAFF
>.|TRBJ2-5|TRBV5-1|TRBD2
TGCGCCAGCAGCTTGGATAGCGGGAGAAAAGAGACCCAGTACTTC
CASSLDSGRKETQYF
>.|TRBJ2-7|TRBV7-3|TRBD1
TGTGCCAGCAGCTTAGCACAGGGGTACGAGCAGTACTTC
CASSLAQGYEQYF
>.|TRBJ2-1|TRBV28|.
TGTGCCAGCAGTTTCCAGATAGGGGAGCAGTTCTTC
CASSFQIGEQFF
>few|TRBJ2-1|TRBV28|TRBD2
TGTGCCAGCATCCCTCGGGGACTAGCGGGGACCTCCTACAATGAGCAGTTCTTC
CASIPRGLAGTSYNEQFF
>once|TRBJ1-1|TRBV20-1|.
TGCAGTGCTCGACAGGCAGAGATGAACACTGAAGCTTTCTTT
CSARQAEMNTEAFF
>.|TRBJ1-1|TRBV28|.
TGTGCCAGCAGTCCTACCTCGGGGAGGCTGGACACTGAAGCTTTCTTT
CASSPTSGRLDTEAFF
>.|TRBJ1-6|TRBV7-2|.
TGTGCCAGCAGCTTAGGCCCGTTCGGCGGATCACCCCTCCACTTT
CASSLGPFGGSPLHF
>.|TRBJ2-7|TRBV27|TRBD2
TGTGCCAGCAGCAGCGGGAGTGGGCCGGTGTCCTACGAGCAGTACTTC
CASSSGSGPVSYEQYF
>many|TRBJ2-3|TRBV7-3|.
TGTGCCAGCAGCTTAAGAGGGGATACCGCAGATACGCAGTATTTT
CASSLRGDTADTQYF
>many|TRBJ1-5|TRBV12-3/TRBV12-4|TRBD1
TGTGCCAGTAGGGGGACAGGCAATCAGCCCCAGCATTTT
CASRGTGNQPQHF
>many|TRBJ2-7|TRBV7-3|TRBD1
TGTGCCAGCAGCCTGGGGACAGGGGGAAACTACGAGCAGTACTTC
CASSLGTGGNYEQYF
>few|TRBJ1-2|TRBV20-1|.
TGCAGTGCTAGAGACAGGCGTGGCTACACCTTC
CSARDRRGYTF
>few|TRBJ1-3|TRBV19|TRBD1
TGTGCCAGTAGGAAAACGGACAGGGCCTCTGGAAACACCATATATTTT
CASRKTDRASGNTIYF
>few|TRBJ2-7|TRBV19|.
TGTGCCAGTAGTCCAGCCCCGGGCTACGAGCAGTACTTC
CASSPAPGYEQYF
>few|TRBJ2-3|TRBV28|.
TGTGCCAGCAGTTTTTCCGGCGGGGTATACACAGATACGCAGTATTTT
CASSFSGGVYTDTQYF
>few|TRBJ1-2|TRBV29-1|TRBD1
TGCAGCGTCAGGGGAGGGGGCGACTATGGCTACACCTTC
CSVRGGGDYGYTF
>.|TRBJ2-3|TRBV5-5|.
TGTGCCAGCAGCTTGACAGACACCACAGATACGCAGTATTTT
CASSLTDTTDTQYF
>.|TRBJ1-6|TRBV5-1|.
TGCGCCAGCAGACCAACCCCGAGCTCCTATAATTCACCCCTCCACTTT
CASRPTPSSYNSPLHF